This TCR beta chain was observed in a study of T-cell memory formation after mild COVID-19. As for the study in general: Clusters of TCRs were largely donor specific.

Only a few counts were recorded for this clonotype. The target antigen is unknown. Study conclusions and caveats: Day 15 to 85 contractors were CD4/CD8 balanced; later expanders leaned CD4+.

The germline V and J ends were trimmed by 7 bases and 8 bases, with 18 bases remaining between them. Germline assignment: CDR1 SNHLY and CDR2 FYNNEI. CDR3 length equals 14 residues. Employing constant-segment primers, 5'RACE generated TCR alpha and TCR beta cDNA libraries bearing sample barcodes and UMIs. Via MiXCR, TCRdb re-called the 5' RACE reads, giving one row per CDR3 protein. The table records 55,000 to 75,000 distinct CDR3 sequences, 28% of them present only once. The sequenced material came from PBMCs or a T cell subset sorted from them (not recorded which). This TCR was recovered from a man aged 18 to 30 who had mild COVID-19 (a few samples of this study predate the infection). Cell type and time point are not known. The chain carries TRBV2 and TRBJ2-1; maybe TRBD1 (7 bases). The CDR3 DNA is TGTGCCAGCATTTCGTCACAGGGGAGGCATGAGCAGTTCTTC. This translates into CASISSQGRHEQFF.